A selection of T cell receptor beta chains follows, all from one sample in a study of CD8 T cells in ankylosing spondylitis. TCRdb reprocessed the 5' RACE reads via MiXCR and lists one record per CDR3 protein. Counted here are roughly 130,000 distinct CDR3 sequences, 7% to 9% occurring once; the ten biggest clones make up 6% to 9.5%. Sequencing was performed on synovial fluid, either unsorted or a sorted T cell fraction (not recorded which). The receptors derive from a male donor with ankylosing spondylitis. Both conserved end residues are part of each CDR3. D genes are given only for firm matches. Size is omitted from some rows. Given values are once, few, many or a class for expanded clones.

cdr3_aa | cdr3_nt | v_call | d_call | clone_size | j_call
CASSGVFQETQYF | TGTGCCAGCAGCGGGGTCTTCCAAGAGACCCAGTACTTC | TRBV5-6 | - | many | TRBJ2-5
CASSPSGQINTGELFF | TGTGCCAGCAGTCCTTCGGGGCAGATAAACACCGGGGAGCTGTTTTTT | TRBV27 | - | many | TRBJ2-2
CASSSHLSPGQNYGYTF | TGTGCCAGCAGTTCGCATCTCTCACCGGGACAGAACTATGGCTACACCTTC | TRBV6-5 | TRBD1 | few | TRBJ1-2
CASSQDPRGRSPLHF | TGTGCCAGCAGCCAAGATCCCAGGGGGCGATCACCCCTCCACTTT | TRBV14 | TRBD1 | many | TRBJ1-6
CASTTVGLFNQPQHF | TGTGCCAGCACCACCGTCGGGCTCTTCAATCAGCCCCAGCATTTT | TRBV28 | - | many | TRBJ1-5
CASSLAGYYGYTF | TGCGCCAGCAGCTTGGCCGGGTACTATGGCTACACCTTC | TRBV5-1 | - | many | TRBJ1-2
CASSQISRTEAFF | TGTGCCAGCAGCCAGATAAGCAGGACTGAAGCTTTCTTT | TRBV28 | - | many | TRBJ1-1
CASSLAGSAGEKLFF | TGTGCCAGCAGCCTTGCAGGATCCGCCGGTGAAAAACTGTTTTTT | TRBV6-1 | - | - | TRBJ1-4
CASSFGGARDTEAFF | TGTGCCAGCAGTTTTGGGGGGGCGAGGGACACTGAAGCTTTCTTT | TRBV28 | - | once | TRBJ1-1
CSARDLVGEKLFF | TGCAGTGCTAGAGATTTAGTCGGCGAAAAACTGTTTTTT | TRBV20-1 | - | many | TRBJ1-4
CASRMRRQGLADTQYF | TGTGCCAGCAGAATGCGGCGGCAGGGGTTGGCAGATACGCAGTATTTT | TRBV5-8 | - | many | TRBJ2-3
CSASLSGQPQHF | TGCAGTGCTAGCCTCAGCGGACAGCCCCAGCATTTT | TRBV20-1 | - | - | TRBJ1-5
CSATQDNYGYTF | TGCAGTGCTACACAGGATAACTATGGCTACACCTTC | TRBV20-1 | - | - | TRBJ1-2
CSARLASGRTDTQYF | TGCAGTGCTAGATTGGCTAGCGGGAGGACAGATACGCAGTATTTT | TRBV20-1 | TRBD2 | many | TRBJ2-3
CAIRSGLAGGYNEQFF | TGTGCCATCAGGTCTGGTCTAGCGGGAGGCTACAATGAGCAGTTCTTC | TRBV10-3 | TRBD2 | few | TRBJ2-1
CASSFRVSGIEYF | TGTGCCAGCAGTTTTAGGGTATCGGGGATCGAGTACTTC | TRBV27 | - | few | TRBJ2-7
CASRGGRTEAFF | TGTGCCAGCAGAGGGGGGCGGACTGAAGCTTTCTTT | TRBV25-1 | - | many | TRBJ1-1
CASSLKFRTGGGRGGELFF | TGTGCCAGCAGCTTGAAGTTTAGGACAGGGGGAGGCCGAGGCGGGGAGCTGTTTTTT | TRBV5-6 | TRBD1 | few | TRBJ2-2
CSAARGIGYTF | TGCAGTGCCGCGAGGGGGATTGGCTACACCTTC | TRBV20-1 | - | few | TRBJ1-2
CATSDSGTGNTEAFF | TGTGCCACCAGTGATTCCGGGACAGGGAACACTGAAGCTTTCTTT | TRBV24-1 | TRBD1 | many | TRBJ1-1
CASSQGNTDTQYF | TGTGCCAGCAGCCAAGGCAACACAGATACGCAGTATTTT | TRBV3-1 | - | many | TRBJ2-3
CASSYSRSSEQYF | TGCGCCAGCAGCTATAGTCGATCTAGCGAGCAGTACTTC | TRBV5-1 | - | - | TRBJ2-7
CSARDRRLSNQPQHF | TGCAGTGCTAGAGATCGTCGATTAAGCAATCAGCCCCAGCATTTT | TRBV20-1 | - | many | TRBJ1-5
CASRGTDQPQHF | TGTGCCAGCAGAGGGACGGATCAGCCCCAGCATTTT | TRBV6-6 | - | many | TRBJ1-5
CSATRGLAGGPDTDTQYF | TGCAGTGCTACCCGGGGGCTAGCGGGAGGTCCTGACACAGATACGCAGTATTTT | TRBV20-1 | TRBD2 | many | TRBJ2-3
CSARDRRTPGSYNEQFF | TGCAGTGCTAGAGATCGTCGAACTCCCGGCTCCTACAATGAGCAGTTCTTC | TRBV20-1 | - | few | TRBJ2-1
CSATGPTTFDRDYTF | TGCAGTGCTACGGGCCCCACGACCTTTGACAGGGACTACACCTTC | TRBV20-1 | TRBD1 | few | TRBJ1-2
CASSLLLWENNEQFF | TGTGCCAGCAGCCTGTTATTGTGGGAAAACAATGAGCAGTTCTTC | TRBV7-2 | - | - | TRBJ2-1
CASSLIHREGQPQHF | TGCGCCAGCAGCCTGATACACAGGGAAGGTCAGCCCCAGCATTTT | TRBV4-3 | - | few | TRBJ1-5
CASSLRRMREEKLFF | TGCGCCAGCAGCTTGCGACGGATGAGGGAGGAAAAACTGTTTTTT | TRBV4-3 | - | many | TRBJ1-4
CASSYNPEAEAFF | TGTGCCAGCAGTTACAATCCGGAGGCTGAAGCTTTCTTT | TRBV6-2/TRBV6-3 | - | many | TRBJ1-1
CASSKKGTDQETQYF | TGTGCCAGCTCAAAAAAAGGAACGGACCAAGAGACCCAGTACTTC | TRBV18 | - | - | TRBJ2-5
CASNPGTGWDTEAFF | TGCGCCAGCAACCCCGGGACAGGGTGGGACACTGAAGCTTTCTTT | TRBV5-1 | TRBD1 | many | TRBJ1-1
CASSPPTGGLTGELFF | TGTGCCAGCTCACCACCGACAGGGGGTTTAACCGGGGAGCTGTTTTTT | TRBV18 | TRBD1 | - | TRBJ2-2
CASSLAGTSAFF | TGTGCCAGCAGCTTGGCCGGGACCAGCGCTTTCTTT | TRBV7-2 | - | many | TRBJ1-1
CASSLDRTEAFF | TGCGCCAGCAGCTTGGATCGCACTGAAGCTTTCTTT | TRBV5-1 | - | many | TRBJ1-1
CASVYGGTQYF | TGCGCCAGCGTCTATGGAGGGACCCAGTACTTC | TRBV5-1 | - | many | TRBJ2-5
CASSHPGAADPDTQYF | TGTGCCAGCAGCCACCCCGGGGCAGCCGACCCAGATACGCAGTATTTT | TRBV4-2 | - | - | TRBJ2-3
CASSWNAGARDTQYF | TGCGCCAGCAGCTGGAATGCCGGGGCGCGGGATACGCAGTATTTT | TRBV5-1 | - | many | TRBJ2-3
CASSVHQGEQYF | TGTGCCAGCAGTGTACACCAAGGGGAGCAGTACTTC | TRBV12-3/TRBV12-4 | - | - | TRBJ2-7
CASSLRYGYTF | TGTGCCAGCAGCTTGCGTTATGGCTACACCTTC | TRBV5-6 | - | many | TRBJ1-2
CASRPTLDTQYF | TGTGCCAGCAGGCCGACTTTGGATACGCAGTATTTT | TRBV6-2/TRBV6-3 | - | many | TRBJ2-3
CASSGGGTGNTIYF | TGTGCCAGCAGTGGGGGTGGAACTGGAAACACCATATATTTT | TRBV6-1 | - | many | TRBJ1-3
CASSTRRGRYGYTF | TGTGCCAGCAGTACCCGAAGGGGCCGCTATGGCTACACCTTC | TRBV28 | - | many | TRBJ1-2
CASSLEVTTYEQYF | TGCGCCAGCAGCTTGGAGGTCACGACCTACGAGCAGTACTTC | TRBV5-1 | - | few | TRBJ2-7